One sample yielded the 18 T cell receptor beta chains listed below, sequenced in a study of cytomegalovirus exposure and HLA in healthy donors. The PCR ran on 60 Vbeta and 13 Jbeta primers. Profiled with immunoSEQ multiplex PCR; TCRdb holds only in-frame clones, not every one. The sample contains 45,000 to 65,000 clones, roughly 80% of which appear only once. Sequenced sample: PBMCs. The receptors derive from a man aged 25-45 years in good health and CMV-seronegative.

This clone appeared a few times. CDR3 region: CASSPGPQPGDYGYTF. In DNA, the CDR3 is TGTGCCAGCAGTCCCGGACCCCAGCCCGGGGACTATGGCTACACCTTC. The chain joins TRBV28 to TRBJ1-2; no clear D gene. Trimming pared 5 bases from V and 3 bases from J, leaving 19 bases between. The CDR3 has 16 residues. Germline V gives CDR1 MDHEN, CDR2 SYDVKM.

V usage is TRBV27 and J usage is TRBJ1-3, with no clear D. This CDR3 region has 13 residues. CDR1 MNHEY and CDR2 SMNVEV come from the germline V gene (reference sequence). Trimming shortened V by 2 bases and J by 4 bases, and 6 bases separated the two germline ends. CDR3 in amino acids: CASSLTWGNTIYF. In DNA, the CDR3 is TGTGCCAGCAGTTTAACATGGGGAAACACCATATATTTT.

The chain recombines TRBV18 with TRBJ2-3; the D gene is possibly TRBD2 (6 bases). The germline CDR1 and CDR2 sequences are KGHSH and LQKENI. This CDR3 has 16 residues. V dropped 5 bases and J dropped 2 bases, with 17 bases sitting between them. CDR3 amino acids: CASSSLGIAATDTQYF. CDR3 nucleotide sequence: TGTGCCAGCTCATCCCTGGGGATAGCGGCCACAGATACGCAGTATTTT.

This clone was counted a single time. V usage is TRBV19 and J usage is TRBJ1-2; D ambiguous. Germline CDR1 and CDR2: LNHDA and SQIVND (reference sequence). The CDR3 has 14 amino acids. V was cut by 5 bases and J by 4 bases, with 14 bases left in between. The CDR3 bases are TGTGCCAGTAGTGTTTTCCAAGGACTCTATGGCTACACCTTC. As protein: CASSVFQGLYGYTF.

The chain couples TRBV30 to TRBJ1-2; D remains ambiguous. The V and J ends lost 8 bases and 8 bases respectively, with 21 bases between them. The CDR3 length is 13 residues. CDR1 is GTSNPN and CDR2 is SVGIG in the germline V gene (reference sequence). CDR3 protein: CAGSWTGYGGYTF. The CDR3 DNA is TGTGCCGGGTCCTGGACGGGGTATGGGGGCTACACCTTC.

The table lists this clone with a count of one. This chain connects TRBV7-9 to TRBJ1-4; a possible D gene is TRBD1 (5 bases). Germline assignment: CDR1 SEHNR and CDR2 FQNEAQ (reference sequence). The V end was cut by 7 bases, the J end by 8 bases, with 17 bases between. This CDR3 spans 14 amino acids. Written as DNA, the CDR3 is TGTGCCAGCAACCAAGTAGGGGCAGGGGAAAAACTGTTTTTT. It is translated as CASNQVGAGEKLFF.

CDR3 residues: CASSPMNGGSGYTF. CDR3 sequence (DNA): TGTGCCAGTAGTCCAATGAATGGGGGCTCGGGCTACACCTTC. The V gene is TRBV19, the J gene TRBJ1-2; D perhaps matches TRBD1 (6 bases). CDR1 is LNHDA and CDR2 is SQIVND in the germline V gene (reference sequence). The CDR3 loop spans 14 amino acids. The germline V and J ends were trimmed by 5 bases and 8 bases, with 18 bases remaining between them.

The V gene is TRBV4-2, the J gene TRBJ2-2, with unresolved D. The closer fit of TRBJ1-3 to the DNA end suggests the J call may be wrong. CDR1 is LGHNA and CDR2 is YNFKEQ in the germline V gene. The CDR3 consists of 17 residues. The DNA of the CDR3 is TGTGCCAGCAGCCAAGATCGGTACGGAGGGAGCGGAAACACCATATATTTT. Residues: CASSQDRYGGSGNTIYF.

The gene calls are TRBV11-2 and TRBJ1-4, with D possibly being TRBD1 (5 bases). V dropped 4 bases and J dropped 8 bases, with 14 bases sitting between them. This CDR3 comprises 14 residues. Germline V gene sequence: CDR1 SGHAT, CDR2 FQNNGV. CDR3 region: CASSSPRGGEKLFF. CDR3 DNA: TGTGCCAGCAGCTCGCCGAGGGGAGGGGAAAAACTGTTTTTT.

The rearrangement uses TRBV11-2 and TRBJ2-7; TRBD2 agrees at 8 bases. The CDR3 extends over 16 amino acids. V shed 6 bases, J shed 3 bases, and the junction held 13 bases outside the gene matches. The germline CDR1 and CDR2 sequences are SGHAT and FQNNGV. The CDR3 region is CASSSLAGGYFYEQYF. In nucleotides, the CDR3 is TGTGCCAGCAGTTCGCTGGCGGGAGGTTACTTCTACGAGCAGTACTTC.

This chain links TRBV25-1 with TRBJ1-2; 7 bases are a match to TRBD1. CDR1 and CDR2 from the germline V gene are MGHDK and SYGVNS. There are 12 residues in the CDR3. V gave up 7 bases and J gave up 7 bases; unmatched junction bases: 6. In DNA, the CDR3 is TGTGCCAGCACTACAGGGGCCGGTGGCTACACCTTC. This sequence encodes CASTTGAGGYTF.

The chain links TRBV5-6 to TRBJ1-2; no clear D. With 0 bases removed from V and 8 bases from J, the gap between germline ends came to 14 bases. CDR1 SGHDT and CDR2 YYEEEE come from the germline V gene. This CDR3 has 14 amino acids. Here the CDR3 reads CASSLARPTQGYTF. DNA of the CDR3: TGTGCCAGCAGCTTGGCTCGACCGACACAGGGCTACACCTTC.

The chain carries TRBV27 and TRBJ2-7; no clear D gene. Trimming took off 4 bases at V and 4 bases at J, with 20 bases between the two ends. CDR3 length: 16 residues. The germline CDR1 and CDR2 sequences are MNHEY and SMNVEV (reference sequence). CDR3 nucleotides: TGTGCCAGCAGTTCCCCTAACCACCACCCCACTTACGAGCAGTACTTC. It encodes CASSSPNHHPTYEQYF.

CDR3 region: CASSLTAGNTEAFF. CDR3 sequence (DNA): TGCGCCAGCAGCTTGACCGCGGGGAACACTGAAGCTTTCTTT. The chain combines TRBV5-1 with TRBJ1-1; D ambiguous. Between the trimmed V and J ends, which lost 1 base and 1 base, there was a span of 8 bases. Looked up from germline, CDR1 is SGHRS and CDR2 is YFSETQ. There are 14 residues in the CDR3.

The J gene is TRBJ1-5, the V gene TRBV19; TRBD1 matches 8 bases. V lost 7 bases, J lost 1 base, and 3 bases stayed unmatched. The germline V gene has CDR1 LNHDA and CDR2 SQIVND (reference sequence). The CDR3 covers 14 residues. CDR3 amino acids: CASTDRASNQPQHF. The CDR3 DNA reads TGTGCCAGTACGGACAGGGCGAGCAATCAGCCCCAGCATTTT.

Only a few counts were recorded for this clone. The chain links TRBV6-5 to TRBJ1-6, with 7 positions matching TRBD1. The CDR3 length is 14 residues. CDR1 is MNHEY and CDR2 is SVGAGI in the germline V gene. V gave up 5 bases and J gave up 7 bases; unmatched junction bases: 5. The DNA of the CDR3 is TGTGCCAGCAGTAAGTTACAGGGGAATTCACCCCTCCACTTT. Residues: CASSKLQGNSPLHF.

V is TRBV27 and J is TRBJ1-6; 11 positions agree with TRBD1. Germline assignment: CDR1 MNHEY and CDR2 SMNVEV (reference sequence). This CDR3 has 15 residues. After removal of 0 bases from V and 9 bases from J, the junction contained 1 base not matched to a gene. The CDR3 loop is CASSLSGTGGSPLHF. Written as DNA, the CDR3 is TGTGCCAGCAGTTTATCGGGGACAGGGGGTTCACCCCTCCACTTT.

V usage is TRBV6-5 and J usage is TRBJ1-3; tentatively, D is TRBD1 (5 bases). Germline V gene sequence: CDR1 MNHEY, CDR2 SVGAGI. This CDR3 region has 15 residues. V was pared by 2 bases and J by 4 bases, with 12 bases between. The CDR3 DNA follows: TGTGCCAGCAGTTACCGGGGGGGATTAGGAAACACCATATATTTT. Amino acid sequence: CASSYRGGLGNTIYF.